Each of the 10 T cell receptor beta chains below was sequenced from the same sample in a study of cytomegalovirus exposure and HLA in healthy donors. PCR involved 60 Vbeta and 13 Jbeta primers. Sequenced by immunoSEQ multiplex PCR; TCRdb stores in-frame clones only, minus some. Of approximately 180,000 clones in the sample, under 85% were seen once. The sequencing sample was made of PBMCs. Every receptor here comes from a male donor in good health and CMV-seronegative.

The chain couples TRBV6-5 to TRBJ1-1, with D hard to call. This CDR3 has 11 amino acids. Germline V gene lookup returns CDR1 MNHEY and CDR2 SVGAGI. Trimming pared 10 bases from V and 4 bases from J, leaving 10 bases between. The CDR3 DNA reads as TGTGCCACCTTGCGGGGCACTGAAGCTTTCTTT. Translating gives CATLRGTEAFF.

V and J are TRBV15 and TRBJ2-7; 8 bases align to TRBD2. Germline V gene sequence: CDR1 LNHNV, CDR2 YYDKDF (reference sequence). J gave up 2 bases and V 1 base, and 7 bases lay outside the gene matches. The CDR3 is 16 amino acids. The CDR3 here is CATSRGKRETAYEQYF. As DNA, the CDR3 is TGTGCCACCAGCAGAGGAAAGCGGGAGACGGCCTACGAGCAGTACTTC.

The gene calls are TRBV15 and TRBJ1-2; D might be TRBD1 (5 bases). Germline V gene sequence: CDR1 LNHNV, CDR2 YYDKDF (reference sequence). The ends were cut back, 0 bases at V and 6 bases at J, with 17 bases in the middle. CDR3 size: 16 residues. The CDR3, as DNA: TGTGCCACCAGCAGAGAGGTAACCACGGACAAGGATGGCTACACCTTC. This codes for CATSREVTTDKDGYTF. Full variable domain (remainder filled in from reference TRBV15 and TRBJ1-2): DAMVIQNPRYQVTQFGKPVTLSCSQTLNHNVMYWYQQKSSQAPKLLFHYYDKDFNNEADTPDNFQSRRPNTSFCFLDIRSPGLGDTAMYLCATSREVTTDKDGYTFGSGTRLTVV.

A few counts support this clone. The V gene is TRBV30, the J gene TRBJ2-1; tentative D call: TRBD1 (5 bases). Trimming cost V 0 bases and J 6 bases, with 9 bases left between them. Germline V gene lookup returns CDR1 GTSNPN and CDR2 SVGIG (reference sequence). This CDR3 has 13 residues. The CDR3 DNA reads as TGTGCCTGGAGTGTTTTCAGGGCCAATGAGCAGTTCTTC. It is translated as CAWSVFRANEQFF.

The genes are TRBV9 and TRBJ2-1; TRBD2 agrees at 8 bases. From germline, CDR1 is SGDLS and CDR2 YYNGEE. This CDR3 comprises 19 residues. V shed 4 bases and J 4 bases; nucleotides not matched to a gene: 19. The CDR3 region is CASSTRTSQRNVPYNEQFF. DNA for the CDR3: TGTGCCAGCAGCACCCGGACTAGCCAACGTAACGTCCCTTACAATGAGCAGTTCTTC.

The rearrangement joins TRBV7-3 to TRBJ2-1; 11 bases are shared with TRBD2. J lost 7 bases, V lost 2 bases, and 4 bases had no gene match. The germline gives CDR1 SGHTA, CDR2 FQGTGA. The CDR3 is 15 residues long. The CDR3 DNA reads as TGTGCCAGCAGCTTACTACTAGCGGGGGTTAATGAGCAGTTCTTC. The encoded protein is CASSLLLAGVNEQFF.

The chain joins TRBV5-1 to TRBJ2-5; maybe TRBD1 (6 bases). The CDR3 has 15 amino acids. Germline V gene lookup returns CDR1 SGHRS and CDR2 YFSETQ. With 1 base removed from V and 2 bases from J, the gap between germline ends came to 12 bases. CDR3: CASSLRGSGQETQYF. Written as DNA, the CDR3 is TGCGCCAGCAGCTTGAGGGGGTCTGGACAAGAGACCCAGTACTTC.

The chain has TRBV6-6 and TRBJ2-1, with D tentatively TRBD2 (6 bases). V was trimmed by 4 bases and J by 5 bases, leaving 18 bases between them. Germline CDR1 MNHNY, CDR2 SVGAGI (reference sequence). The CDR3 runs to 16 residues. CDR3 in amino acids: CASSSFPGLVNNEQFF. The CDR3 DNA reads TGTGCCAGCAGTTCCTTTCCGGGACTGGTGAACAATGAGCAGTTCTTC.

In nucleotides, the CDR3 is TGTGCCAGCAGTTACGACTCGTACAATGAGCAGTTCTTC. It specifies CASSYDSYNEQFF. The chain joins TRBV6-5 to TRBJ2-1; unclear D gene. The V end was cut by 2 bases, the J end by 4 bases, with 6 bases between. The CDR3 covers 13 residues. Looked up from germline, CDR1 is MNHEY and CDR2 is SVGAGI.

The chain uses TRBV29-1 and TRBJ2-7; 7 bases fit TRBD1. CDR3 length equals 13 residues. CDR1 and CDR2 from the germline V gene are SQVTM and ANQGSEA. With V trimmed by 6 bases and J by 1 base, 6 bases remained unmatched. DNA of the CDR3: TGCAGCGTCCTAGACAGGGTGTCCTACGAGCAGTACTTC. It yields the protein CSVLDRVSYEQYF.